The clone carrying this T cell receptor beta chain was seen a handful of times. These data belong to a study of blood T cells in healthy people across ages. It was with a sample-barcoded 5' primer and a J-beta primer mix that a second PCR of roughly 7 to 11 cycles was run. TCRdb ran MiXCR on the 5' RACE reads and lists one entry per CDR3 protein. The sample lists approximately 1.5 million distinct CDR3 sequences; 42% were seen once. The V gene's germline CDR1 is MNHEY and CDR2 SMNVEV (reference sequence). The CDR3 has 15 residues. The V gene end was trimmed by 7 bases and the J gene end by 3 bases; junction bases not matched to a gene: 7.

Sequencing input: blood. This chain joins TRBV27 and TRBJ2-1; 9 positions match TRBD2. This TCR derives from a woman aged 18-29 years in good health. The CDR3 spells CASTRVAGVYNEQFF. In nucleotides, the CDR3 is TGTGCCAGCACGCGTGTAGCGGGAGTCTACAATGAGCAGTTCTTC.